Here is one T cell receptor (beta chain) with its context. Its matching antigen is unknown. Primers included in the PCR were 60 Vbeta and 13 Jbeta primers. Libraries were prepared by immunoSEQ multiplex PCR; TCRdb keeps only in-frame clonotypes and omits some of them. The table shows more than 200,000 clones, with more than 75% occurring only once. This CDR3 is 12 amino acids long. Trimming shortened V by 4 bases and J by 5 bases, and 9 bases separated the two germline ends. From germline, CDR1 is SGDLS and CDR2 YYNGEE. This record belongs to a study of cytomegalovirus exposure and HLA in healthy donors. Study-level information: Early on, a data release was issued that held about 85 million unique TCRs from HLA-typed donors. General observations from the study: Equally common other TCR beta chains were less clonally expanded than HLA-associated ones, a later analysis found. HLA allele associations emerged for 16,951 TCR beta sequences in a later analysis, at 0.05 false discovery rate.

Specimen: PBMCs. The sequence came from a man between 40 and 49 years old in good health and CMV-seropositive. The rearrangement uses TRBV9 and TRBJ1-2; D gene unclear. CDR3 in DNA: TGTGCCAGCAGCCCAGATCCTTATGGCTACACCTTC. Translated: CASSPDPYGYTF.